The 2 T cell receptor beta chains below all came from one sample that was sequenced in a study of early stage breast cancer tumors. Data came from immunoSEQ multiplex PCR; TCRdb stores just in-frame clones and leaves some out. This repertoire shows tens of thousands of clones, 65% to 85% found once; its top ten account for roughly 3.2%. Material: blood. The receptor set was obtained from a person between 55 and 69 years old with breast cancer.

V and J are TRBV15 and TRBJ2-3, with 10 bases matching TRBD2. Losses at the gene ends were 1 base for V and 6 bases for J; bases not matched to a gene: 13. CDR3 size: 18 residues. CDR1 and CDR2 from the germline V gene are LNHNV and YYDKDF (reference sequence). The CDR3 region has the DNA TGTGCCACCAGCAGAGCTGAGGGGGTACTAGCGGGGTCCGATACGCAGTATTTT. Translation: CATSRAEGVLAGSDTQYF.

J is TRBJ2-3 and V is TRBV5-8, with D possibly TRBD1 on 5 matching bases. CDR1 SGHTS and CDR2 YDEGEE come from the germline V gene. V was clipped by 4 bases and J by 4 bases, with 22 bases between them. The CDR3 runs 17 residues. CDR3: CASSQGNVRHGADTQYF. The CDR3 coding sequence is TGTGCCAGCAGCCAGGGCAATGTCAGGCATGGGGCAGATACGCAGTATTTT.